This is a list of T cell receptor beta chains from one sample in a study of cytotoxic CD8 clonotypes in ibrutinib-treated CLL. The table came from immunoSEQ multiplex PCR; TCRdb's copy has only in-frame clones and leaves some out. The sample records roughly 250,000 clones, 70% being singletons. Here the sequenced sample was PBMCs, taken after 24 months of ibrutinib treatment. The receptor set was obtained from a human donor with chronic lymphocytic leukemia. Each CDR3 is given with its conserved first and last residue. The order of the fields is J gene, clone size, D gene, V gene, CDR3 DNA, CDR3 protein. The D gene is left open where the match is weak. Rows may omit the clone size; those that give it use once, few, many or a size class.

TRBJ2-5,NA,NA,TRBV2,TGTGCCAGCCGTGGGAGTGGGAGCAGGCAAGAGACCCAGTACTTC,CASRGSGSRQETQYF
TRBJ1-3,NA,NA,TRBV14,TGTGCCAGCAGCCAACTACAGAGAAACACCATATATTTT,CASSQLQRNTIYF
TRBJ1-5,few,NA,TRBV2,TGTGCCAGCCGACAAGGGGTTGGAGTCAATCAGCCCCAGCATTTT,CASRQGVGVNQPQHF
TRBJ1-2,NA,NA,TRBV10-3,TGTGCCATCGGGTCAGGGGCGTCCACCTATGGCTACACCTTC,CAIGSGASTYGYTF
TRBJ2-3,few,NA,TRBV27,TGTGCCAGCAGTTTGAGTAGGGGGGGCTCAGATACGCAGTATTTT,CASSLSRGGSDTQYF
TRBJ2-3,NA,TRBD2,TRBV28,TGTGCCAGCAGTCCGGGACTAGCGGGAGTGGGGGATACGCAGTATTTT,CASSPGLAGVGDTQYF
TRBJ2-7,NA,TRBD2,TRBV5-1,TGCGCCAGCAGCTTGGGCCAGACTAGCGGGAGGGTCCTGGGGGAGCAGTACTTC,CASSLGQTSGRVLGEQYF
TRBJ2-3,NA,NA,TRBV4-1,TGCGCCAGCAGCCCAGGACCAGGTACAGATACGCAGTATTTT,CASSPGPGTDTQYF
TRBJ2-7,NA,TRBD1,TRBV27,TGTGCCAGCAGTTACTGGACAGGGCGAGCCTACGAGCAGTACTTC,CASSYWTGRAYEQYF
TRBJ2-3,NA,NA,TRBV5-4,TGTGCCAGCAGGCCCCGGGACTGGGGGGTCGCAGATACGCAGTATTTT,CASRPRDWGVADTQYF
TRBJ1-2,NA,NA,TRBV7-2,TGTGCCAGCAGCTTAGCGCAGAGTGGCTACACCTTC,CASSLAQSGYTF
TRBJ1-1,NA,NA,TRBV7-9,TGTGCCAGCAGCTTAGTGCTCGGGGACACTGAAGCTTTCTTT,CASSLVLGDTEAFF
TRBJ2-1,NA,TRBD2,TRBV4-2,TGTGCCAGCAGCCACGGACTAGCGGAACCAAATGAGCAGTTCTTC,CASSHGLAEPNEQFF
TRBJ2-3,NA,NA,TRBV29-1,TGCAGCGTTGATGGTAGCGGAGGAAGCACAGATACGCAGTATTTT,CSVDGSGGSTDTQYF
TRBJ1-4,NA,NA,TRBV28,TGTGCCAGCAGTTTTGCGGAGGTTTATAATGAAAAACTGTTTTTT,CASSFAEVYNEKLFF
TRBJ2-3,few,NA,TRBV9,TGTGCCAGCAGCGTGCGGCAGGCAGATACGCAGTATTTT,CASSVRQADTQYF
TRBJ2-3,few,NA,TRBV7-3,TGTGCCAGCAGCTTACTAGCGACTAGCACAGATACGCAGTATTTT,CASSLLATSTDTQYF